The T cell receptor (beta chain) under discussion was sequenced for a study of regulatory T cells in long-lasting Graves disease. The CDR3 covers 15 residues. Trimming took 5 bases from V and 0 from J, leaving 10 bases between them. This clonotype was counted at least ten times. As to time point: persistent/refractory GD, antithyroid drugs over 5 years with positive TRAb. Preparation of the TCR library used RNA extracted from PBMCs. It was an endocrinology department in Xi'an, China, that provided the patients. Arm-PCR of CDR3 regions with iRepertoire HTBI primers generated TCR beta libraries. TCRdb processed the multiplex PCR reads anew with MiXCR; each CDR3 protein has one entry. The repertoire holds about 290,000 distinct CDR3 sequences, with 22% as singletons.

This TCR came from a female donor with Graves disease. This specimen was peripheral blood mononuclear cells (PBMCs), taken when the disease was refractory, from a patient treated with antithyroid drugs. V and J are TRBV12-3 or TRBV12-4 and TRBJ2-2, with D perhaps matching TRBD1 (6 bases). The CDR3: CASSQTGSNTGELFF. CDR3 bases: TGTGCCAGCAGTCAAACAGGGTCGAACACCGGGGAGCTGTTTTTT.